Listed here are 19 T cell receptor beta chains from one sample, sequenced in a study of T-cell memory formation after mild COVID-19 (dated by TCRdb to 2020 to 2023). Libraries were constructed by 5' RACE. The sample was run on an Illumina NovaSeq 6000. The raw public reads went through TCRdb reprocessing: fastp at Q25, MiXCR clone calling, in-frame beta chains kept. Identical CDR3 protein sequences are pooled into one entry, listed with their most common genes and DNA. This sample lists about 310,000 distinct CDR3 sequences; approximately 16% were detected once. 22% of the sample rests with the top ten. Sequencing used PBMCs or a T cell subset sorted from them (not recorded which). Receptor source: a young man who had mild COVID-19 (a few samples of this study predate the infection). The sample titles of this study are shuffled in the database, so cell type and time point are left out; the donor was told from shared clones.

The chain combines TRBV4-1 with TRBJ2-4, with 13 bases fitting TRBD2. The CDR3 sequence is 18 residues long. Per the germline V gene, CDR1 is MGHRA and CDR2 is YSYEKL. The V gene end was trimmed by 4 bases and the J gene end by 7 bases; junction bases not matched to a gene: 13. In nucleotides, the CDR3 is TGCGCCAGCAGCCGGAGTTATGGGACTAGCGGGGCCGGGAACATTCAGTACTTC. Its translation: CASSRSYGTSGAGNIQYF.

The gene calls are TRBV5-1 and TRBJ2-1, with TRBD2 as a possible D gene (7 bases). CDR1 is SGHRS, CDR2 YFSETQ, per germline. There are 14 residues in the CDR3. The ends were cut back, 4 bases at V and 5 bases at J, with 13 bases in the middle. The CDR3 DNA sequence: TGCGCCAGCAGCCGCCGGGGGGCGGACAATGAGCAGTTCTTC. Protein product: CASSRRGADNEQFF.

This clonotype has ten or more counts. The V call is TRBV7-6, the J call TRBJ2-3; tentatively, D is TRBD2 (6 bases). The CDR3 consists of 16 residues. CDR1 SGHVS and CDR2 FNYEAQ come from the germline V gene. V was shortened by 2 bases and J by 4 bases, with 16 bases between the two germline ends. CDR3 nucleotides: TGTGCCAGCAGCTTAAACACAGCCGGGGGTGCAGATACGCAGTATTTT. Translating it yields CASSLNTAGGADTQYF.

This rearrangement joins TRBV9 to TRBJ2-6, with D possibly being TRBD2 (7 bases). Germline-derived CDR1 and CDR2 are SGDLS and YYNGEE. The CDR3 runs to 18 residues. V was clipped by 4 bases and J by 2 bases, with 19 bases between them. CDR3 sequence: CASSLEPGGGPGANVLTF. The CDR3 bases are TGTGCCAGCAGCCTGGAACCTGGGGGGGGCCCTGGGGCCAACGTCCTGACTTTC.

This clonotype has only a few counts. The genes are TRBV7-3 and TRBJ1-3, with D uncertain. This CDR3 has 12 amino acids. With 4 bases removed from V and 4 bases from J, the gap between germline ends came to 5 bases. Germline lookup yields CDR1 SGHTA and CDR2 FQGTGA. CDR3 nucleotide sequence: TGTGCCAGCAGCTCCCCCGGAAACACCATATATTTT. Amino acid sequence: CASSSPGNTIYF.

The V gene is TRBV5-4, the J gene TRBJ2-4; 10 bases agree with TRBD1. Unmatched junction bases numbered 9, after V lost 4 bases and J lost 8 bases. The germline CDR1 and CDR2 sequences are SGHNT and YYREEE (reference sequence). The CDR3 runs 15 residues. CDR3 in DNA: TGTGCCAGCAGCGCCCGGGACAGGGGAGTAGACATTCAGTACTTC. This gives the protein CASSARDRGVDIQYF. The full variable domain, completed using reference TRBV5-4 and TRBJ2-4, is ETGVTQSPTHLIKTRGQQVTLRCSSQSGHNTVSWYQQALGQGPQFIFQYYREEENGRGNFPPRFSGLQFPNYSSELNVNALELDDSALYLCASSARDRGVDIQYFGAGTRLSVL.

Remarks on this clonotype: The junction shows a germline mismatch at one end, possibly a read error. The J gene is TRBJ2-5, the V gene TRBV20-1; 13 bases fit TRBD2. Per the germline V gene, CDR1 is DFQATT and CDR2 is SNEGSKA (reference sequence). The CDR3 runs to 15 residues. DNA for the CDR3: TGCAGTTCTAGGCCACTAGCGGGGGGGAAAGAGACCCAGTACTTC. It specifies CSSRPLAGGKETQYF.

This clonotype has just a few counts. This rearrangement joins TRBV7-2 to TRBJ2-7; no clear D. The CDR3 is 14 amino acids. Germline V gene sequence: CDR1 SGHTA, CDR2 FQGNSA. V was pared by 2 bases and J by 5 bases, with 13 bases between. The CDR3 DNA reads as TGTGCCAGCAGCTTACGGTTGACGGCTCACGAGCAGTACTTC. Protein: CASSLRLTAHEQYF.

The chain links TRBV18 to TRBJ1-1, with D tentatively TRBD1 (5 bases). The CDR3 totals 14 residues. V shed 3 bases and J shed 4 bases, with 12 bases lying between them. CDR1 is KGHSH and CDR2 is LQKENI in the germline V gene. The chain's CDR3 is CASSPSGGGTEAFF. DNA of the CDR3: TGTGCCAGCTCACCCAGTGGGGGGGGCACTGAAGCTTTCTTT. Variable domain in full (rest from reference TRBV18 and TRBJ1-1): NAGVMQNPRHLVRRRGQEARLRCSPMKGHSHVYWYRQLPEEGLKFMVYLQKENIIDESGMPKERFSAEFPKEGPSILRIQQVVRGDSAAYFCASSPSGGGTEAFFGQGTRLTVV.

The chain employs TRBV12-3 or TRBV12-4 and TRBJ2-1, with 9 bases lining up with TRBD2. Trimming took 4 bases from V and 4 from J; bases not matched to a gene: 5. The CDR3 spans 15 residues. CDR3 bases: TGTGCCAGCAGTTATCGACTAGCGGATTACAATGAGCAGTTCTTC. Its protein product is CASSYRLADYNEQFF.

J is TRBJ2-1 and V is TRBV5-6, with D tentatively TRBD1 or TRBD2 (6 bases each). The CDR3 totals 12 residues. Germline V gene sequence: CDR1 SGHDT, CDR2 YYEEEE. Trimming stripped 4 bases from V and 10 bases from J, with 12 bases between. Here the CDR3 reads CASSGGLWEQFF. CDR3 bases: TGTGCCAGCAGCGGGGGGCTTTGGGAGCAGTTCTTC.

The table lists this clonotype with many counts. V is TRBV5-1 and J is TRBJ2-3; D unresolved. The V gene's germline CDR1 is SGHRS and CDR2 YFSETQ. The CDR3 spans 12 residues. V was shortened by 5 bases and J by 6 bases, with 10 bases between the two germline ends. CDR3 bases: TGCGCCAGCAGGGCTGATGCGGATACGCAGTATTTT. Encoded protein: CASRADADTQYF.

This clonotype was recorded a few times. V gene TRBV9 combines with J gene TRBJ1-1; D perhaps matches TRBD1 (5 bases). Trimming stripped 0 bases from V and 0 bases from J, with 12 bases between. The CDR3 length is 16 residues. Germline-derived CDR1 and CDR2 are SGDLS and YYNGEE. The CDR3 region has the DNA TGTGCCAGCAGCGTAGCGGGGGACCTCTTGAACACTGAAGCTTTCTTT. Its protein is CASSVAGDLLNTEAFF.

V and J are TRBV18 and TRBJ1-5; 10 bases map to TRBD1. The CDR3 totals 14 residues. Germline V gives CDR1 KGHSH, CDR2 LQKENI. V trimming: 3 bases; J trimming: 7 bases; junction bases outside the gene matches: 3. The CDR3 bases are TGTGCCAGCTCACCCGGACAGGGGGTACAGCCCCAGCATTTT. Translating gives CASSPGQGVQPQHF.

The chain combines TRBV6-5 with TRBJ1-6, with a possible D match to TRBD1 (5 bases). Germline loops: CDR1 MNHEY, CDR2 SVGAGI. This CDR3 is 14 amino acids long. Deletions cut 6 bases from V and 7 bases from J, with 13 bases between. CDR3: CASRKRDRNSPLHF. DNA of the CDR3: TGTGCCAGCAGAAAACGGGACCGGAATTCACCCCTCCACTTT.

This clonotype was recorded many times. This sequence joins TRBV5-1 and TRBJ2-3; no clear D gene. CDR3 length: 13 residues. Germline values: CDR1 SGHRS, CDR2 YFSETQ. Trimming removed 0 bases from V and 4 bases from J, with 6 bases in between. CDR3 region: CASSLGEADTQYF. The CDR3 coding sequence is TGCGCCAGCAGCTTGGGAGAGGCAGATACGCAGTATTTT.

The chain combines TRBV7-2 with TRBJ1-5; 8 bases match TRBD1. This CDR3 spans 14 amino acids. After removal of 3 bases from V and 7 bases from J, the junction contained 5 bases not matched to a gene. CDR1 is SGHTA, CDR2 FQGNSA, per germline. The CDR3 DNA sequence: TGTGCCAGCAGCTTCGACAGGGGACAACAGCCCCAGCATTTT. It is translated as CASSFDRGQQPQHF.

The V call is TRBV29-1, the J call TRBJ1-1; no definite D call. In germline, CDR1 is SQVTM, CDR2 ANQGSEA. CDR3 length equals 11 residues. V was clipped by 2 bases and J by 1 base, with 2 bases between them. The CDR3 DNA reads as TGCAGCGTTGAATCGAACACTGAAGCTTTCTTT. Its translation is CSVESNTEAFF.

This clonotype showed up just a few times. The CDR3 DNA reads as TGTGCCAGCAGCTTAGACGGGGTTGGTCAGCCCCAGCATTTT. Translated: CASSLDGVGQPQHF. The chain combines TRBV7-2 with TRBJ1-5; unclear D gene. V dropped 1 base and J dropped 6 bases, with 10 bases sitting between them. In germline, CDR1 is SGHTA, CDR2 FQGNSA. The CDR3 spans 14 residues.